A single T cell receptor beta chain is shown here with its context. Its cognate antigen is unknown. Participants had chemo-refractory metastatic non-small-cell lung cancer and were treated with focal radiation plus ipilimumab CTLA-4 blockade. These data are taken from a study of radiotherapy plus CTLA-4 blockade in lung cancer. Across the whole study: Disease control reached roughly 33%, with objective responses in approximately 17%. Broader study findings: Reported findings show early blood T cell clone dynamics, with interferon-beta, best predicted response. Radiotherapy was combined with ipilimumab, and tumor-derived TCR clones then expanded in blood.

Produced via immunoSEQ multiplex PCR; TCRdb's table is partial and in-frame only. The table has tens of thousands of clones, roughly 85% seen once. Looked up from germline, CDR1 is MNHEY and CDR2 is SMNVEV (reference sequence). V gave up 3 bases and J gave up 2 bases, with 1 base separating them. This CDR3 region has 12 residues. The chain employs TRBV27 and TRBJ1-4; D remains unclear. The specimen comprised peripheral blood, sampled from a patient treated with radiotherapy plus ipilimumab. This clonotype was obtained from a human donor with non-small cell lung cancer who had a complete response to radiotherapy plus ipilimumab. Written as DNA, the CDR3 is TGTGCCAGCAGTTTTACTAATGAAAAACTGTTTTTT. Protein: CASSFTNEKLFF.